These 30 T cell receptor beta chains were sequenced from one sample in a study of T cells in Graves' hyperthyroidism and ophthalmopathy. The TCR beta CDR3 regions underwent amplification using RNA transcripts as the source. Primed by the HTBI set, a first-round RT-PCR was run on the TCR CDR3. One entry per CDR3 protein results from TCRdb running MiXCR on the multiplex PCR reads. The sample carries fewer than 650,000 distinct CDR3 sequences, 13% to 15% recorded once. The sequenced material came from blood. The origin of the receptors is a woman between 18 and 29 years old with Graves' ophthalmopathy.

Only a few counts were recorded for this clonotype. The V gene is TRBV5-5, the J gene TRBJ2-5; 9 bases agree with TRBD1. The CDR3 extends over 16 amino acids. Germline CDR1 is SGHKS and CDR2 is YYEKEE (reference sequence). The ends lost 0 bases at V and 5 bases at J; junction bases unmatched: 8. CDR3: CASSLEATGGGETQYF. DNA for the CDR3: TGTGCCAGCAGCTTGGAAGCCACAGGGGGCGGGGAGACCCAGTACTTC.

The V and J genes are TRBV6-5 and TRBJ2-3; D gene ambiguous. This CDR3 contains 13 residues. Trimming pared 6 bases from V and 4 bases from J, leaving 11 bases between. CDR1 is MNHEY, CDR2 SVGAGI, per germline. CDR3 protein: CASSYLGADTQYF. The CDR3 DNA follows: TGTGCCAGCAGCTACCTTGGCGCAGATACGCAGTATTTT.

The V gene is TRBV12-3 or TRBV12-4, the J gene TRBJ2-7, with 11 bases identical to TRBD2. J lost 2 bases, V lost 8 bases, and 11 bases had no gene match. The CDR3 is made up of 16 amino acids. CDR3 region: CASCWESLAGAYEQYF. CDR3 DNA sequence: TGTGCCAGCTGCTGGGAATCACTAGCGGGAGCCTACGAGCAGTACTTC.

In the case of this clonotype: This may be a read error, as it is one base from a much larger clone. In DNA form, the CDR3 reads TGTGCCAGCAGACCGGGACAGGGGGCCGGGGAGCAGTACTTC. Translating it yields CASRPGQGAGEQYF. The chain joins TRBV2 to TRBJ2-7; 12 positions match TRBD1. J gave up 7 bases and V 6 bases, and 7 bases lay outside the gene matches. Germline loops: CDR1 SNHLY, CDR2 FYNNEI. The CDR3 sequence is 14 residues long.

Many counts were recorded for this clonotype. The chain employs TRBV5-5 and TRBJ1-1; maybe TRBD1 (6 bases). V lost 4 bases to trimming and J lost 4 bases, with 17 bases between them. This CDR3 spans 15 amino acids. Looked up from germline, CDR1 is SGHKS and CDR2 is YYEKEE (reference sequence). CDR3 region: CASSPSLGGRTEAFF. CDR3 in DNA: TGTGCCAGCAGCCCATCCCTAGGGGGGCGCACTGAAGCTTTCTTT. Combining the CDR3 with reference TRBV5-5 and TRBJ1-1 gives the whole variable domain DAGVTQSPTHLIKTRGQQVTLRCSPISGHKSVSWYQQVLGQGPQFIFQYYEKEERGRGNFPDRFSARQFPNYSSELNVNALLLGDSALYLCASSPSLGGRTEAFFGQGTRLTVV.

This clonotype was found many times. The CDR3, as DNA: TGCAGTGCTAGTCCTGGGTGGGGGTACACAGATACGCAGTATTTT. Residues: CSASPGWGYTDTQYF. The rearrangement uses TRBV20-1 and TRBJ2-3; D may match TRBD1 or TRBD2 (5 bases each). Trimming took 3 bases from V and 2 from J, leaving 15 bases between them. There are 15 residues in the CDR3. Germline V gives CDR1 DFQATT, CDR2 SNEGSKA (reference sequence).

Many counts were recorded for this clonotype. The rearrangement uses TRBV5-1 and TRBJ1-2, with D unclear. This CDR3 is built from 14 residues. Germline V gene sequence: CDR1 SGHRS, CDR2 YFSETQ. V was pared by 0 bases and J by 6 bases, with 12 bases between. CDR3: CASSLGGGLDGYTF. CDR3 nucleotides: TGCGCCAGCAGCTTGGGCGGAGGGCTCGATGGCTACACCTTC.

This clonotype was detected ten times or more. The chain carries TRBV6-5 and TRBJ1-4, with TRBD1 identical over 9 bases. The ends lost 0 bases at V and 5 bases at J; junction bases unmatched: 4. The CDR3 runs to 16 residues. CDR1 is MNHEY and CDR2 is SVGAGI in the germline V gene. The DNA for the CDR3 is TGTGCCAGCAGTTACTCGGGGACAGGGTCAAATGAAAAACTGTTTTTT. This codes for CASSYSGTGSNEKLFF.

Turning to this clonotype: The junction differs from germline at one of its ends, possibly a read error. The chain recombines TRBV24-1 with TRBJ1-1; D is undetermined. Germline loops: CDR1 KGHDR, CDR2 SFDVKD. The length of the CDR3 is 15 residues. The CDR3 sequence: CTTSKASGGDTEAFF. In DNA, the CDR3 is TGTACCACCAGTAAGGCGTCCGGTGGGGACACTGAAGCTTTCTTT.

This clonotype came up a few times. Just one base apart from a much larger clone, this may be a read error. The chain recombines TRBV25-1 with TRBJ2-3; the D gene is possibly TRBD1 (5 bases). Per germline, CDR1 MGHDK and CDR2 SYGVNS. The CDR3 is made up of 14 amino acids. The CDR3 region has the DNA TGTGCCGGCAGTGATAGGGGCCCCACAGATACGCAGTATTTT. Amino acids: CAGSDRGPTDTQYF. Together with reference TRBV25-1 and TRBJ2-3, the CDR3 gives the full variable domain: EADIYQTPRYLVIGTGKKITLECSQTMGHDKMYWYQQDPGMELHLIHYSYGVNSTEKGDLSSESTVSRIRTEHFPLTLESARPSHTSQYLCAGSDRGPTDTQYFGPGTRLTVL.

This clonotype was counted ten times or more. The chain links TRBV18 to TRBJ1-6, with D perhaps matching TRBD1 (5 bases). Germline V gene sequence: CDR1 KGHSH, CDR2 LQKENI. The CDR3 totals 13 residues. With 1 base removed from V and 10 bases from J, the gap between germline ends came to 8 bases. In DNA, the CDR3 is TGTGCCAGCTCACCACAGGGGTTCTCACCCCTCCACTTT. This translates into CASSPQGFSPLHF.

This clonotype occurred a few times. The chain couples TRBV30 to TRBJ1-1; the match to TRBD1 covers 7 bases. With V trimmed by 3 bases and J by 5 bases, 9 bases remained unmatched. The CDR3 runs to 14 residues. Germline-derived CDR1 and CDR2 are GTSNPN and SVGIG (reference sequence). In DNA form, the CDR3 reads TGTGCCTGGAGGGCCTCTGCAGGGGGTACTGAAGCTTTCTTT. This codes for CAWRASAGGTEAFF.

This clonotype was found many times. V usage is TRBV12-3 or TRBV12-4 and J usage is TRBJ2-7, with D hard to call. V shed 7 bases and J shed 12 bases, with 10 bases lying between them. This CDR3 is 9 amino acids long. CDR3 in amino acids: CASNHPMYF. In nucleotides, the CDR3 is TGTGCCAGCAATCACCCGATGTACTTC.

This clonotype was seen ten or more times. The chain employs TRBV7-6 and TRBJ1-2; D gene unclear. CDR1 and CDR2 from the germline V gene are SGHVS and FNYEAQ. The CDR3 covers 17 residues. Trimming took off 3 bases at V and 4 bases at J, with 21 bases between the two ends. CDR3 DNA sequence: TGTGCCAGCAGCTTCGGGGAAGGGTATTGGTTTATCTATGGCTACACCTTC. This translates into CASSFGEGYWFIYGYTF.

This clonotype was picked up one time. This may be a read error, as it is one base from a much larger clone. V is TRBV5-6 and J is TRBJ1-2, with D possibly being TRBD1 (6 bases). The V and J ends lost 4 bases and 6 bases respectively, with 13 bases between them. Germline assignment: CDR1 SGHDT and CDR2 YYEEEE. CDR3 size: 13 residues. The CDR3 nucleotides read TGTGCCAGCAGCGCCGGGGACACCGATGGCTACACCTTC. It specifies CASSAGDTDGYTF.

This clonotype was observed many times. The chain employs TRBV12-3 or TRBV12-4 and TRBJ2-3; D gene ambiguous. The V end was cut by 2 bases, the J end by 3 bases, with 12 bases between. The CDR3 is 15 residues long. CDR3 protein: CASSLRSGLTDTQYF. CDR3 nucleotide sequence: TGTGCCAGCAGTTTAAGGTCAGGTTTGACAGATACGCAGTATTTT.

Ten or more counts support this clonotype. The chain combines TRBV13 with TRBJ2-5; D possibly corresponds to TRBD1 (5 bases). The CDR3 loop spans 17 amino acids. Trimming left V 1 base short and J 2 bases short, with 17 bases between. Germline V gives CDR1 PRHDT, CDR2 FYEKMQ (reference sequence). As DNA, the CDR3 is TGTGCCAGCAGCTTAGCCCCCTTGAGACAGATACAAGAGACCCAGTACTTC. Protein: CASSLAPLRQIQETQYF.

This clonotype was detected many times. J is TRBJ1-1 and V is TRBV28; D might be TRBD1 (6 bases). The germline CDR1 and CDR2 sequences are MDHEN and SYDVKM. The CDR3 has 15 residues. V was trimmed by 4 bases and J by 1 base, leaving 13 bases between them. The CDR3 loop reads CASSSGTPGNTEAFF. The CDR3 DNA reads TGTGCCAGCAGTTCCGGGACACCGGGGAACACTGAAGCTTTCTTT. Full variable domain (outside the CDR3, taken from reference TRBV28 and TRBJ1-1): DVKVTQSSRYLVKRTGEKVFLECVQDMDHENMFWYRQDPGLGLRLIYFSYDVKMKEKGDIPEGYSVSREKKERFSLILESASTNQTSMYLCASSSGTPGNTEAFFGQGTRLTVV.

The table lists this clonotype with many counts. The V gene is TRBV12-5, the J gene TRBJ2-1; a weak D match, TRBD2 (6 bases). Germline assignment: CDR1 LGHNT and CDR2 FRNRAP. The length of the CDR3 is 13 residues. Between the trimmed V and J ends, which lost 6 bases and 6 bases, there was a span of 12 bases. The CDR3 DNA follows: TGTGCTAGTGGACGGGAGTCAGGCAATGAGCAGTTCTTC. Protein product: CASGRESGNEQFF.

The chain has TRBV14 and TRBJ2-3; tentatively, D is TRBD1 or TRBD2 (6 bases each). This CDR3 comprises 15 residues. Trimming pared 3 bases from V and 4 bases from J, leaving 14 bases between. Germline V CDR1 and CDR2: SGHDN, FVKESK. In nucleotides, the CDR3 is TGTGCCAGCAGCCACCCCGGGGGCACGGCAGATACGCAGTATTTT. It translates to CASSHPGGTADTQYF.

V gene TRBV4-1 combines with J gene TRBJ1-2, with 9 bases identical to TRBD1. This CDR3 comprises 15 residues. With 3 bases clipped from V and 3 bases from J, the junction kept 5 bases outside the gene matches. Germline assignment: CDR1 MGHRA and CDR2 YSYEKL. DNA of the CDR3: TGCGCCAGCAGCCACAGGACAGGGGACGACTATGGCTACACCTTC. Translating it yields CASSHRTGDDYGYTF.

This clonotype was counted between two and nine times. V usage is TRBV25-1 and J usage is TRBJ2-2; 9 nucleotides line up with TRBD2. Losses at the gene ends were 3 bases for V and 3 bases for J; bases not matched to a gene: 8. The CDR3 has 17 residues. Germline CDR1 is MGHDK and CDR2 is SYGVNS. The DNA of the CDR3 is TGTGCCAGCAGTGACTCCCTGGCGGGAGGGTACACCGGGGAGCTGTTTTTT. It yields the protein CASSDSLAGGYTGELFF.

In regard to this clonotype: This could be a read error, since a much larger clone is one nucleotide away. CDR3 residues: CAWSRDHEQYF. As DNA, the CDR3 is TGTGCCTGGAGTCGGGACCACGAGCAGTACTTC. The chain employs TRBV30 and TRBJ2-7, with D perhaps TRBD1 or TRBD2 (5 bases each). V lost 2 bases and J lost 5, with 7 bases in between. There are 11 residues in the CDR3. The germline V gene has CDR1 GTSNPN and CDR2 SVGIG (reference sequence).

This clonotype was seen more than once but under ten times. The V and J genes are TRBV6-1 and TRBJ2-7, with 12 bases matching TRBD2. J gave up 6 bases and V 5 bases, and 5 bases lay outside the gene matches. The CDR3 runs 14 residues. Germline V lookup: CDR1 MNHNS, CDR2 SASEGT. CDR3 region: CASSYLLAGGEQYF. Written as DNA, the CDR3 is TGTGCCAGCAGTTATTTACTAGCGGGAGGCGAGCAGTACTTC.

The chain links TRBV6-1 to TRBJ2-3; D might be TRBD1 (6 bases). In germline, CDR1 is MNHNS, CDR2 SASEGT. The ends were cut back, 9 bases at V and 2 bases at J, with 15 bases in the middle. This CDR3 has 14 residues. CDR3 bases: TGTGCCAGTTTAACGGGACACCTCACAGATACGCAGTATTTT. Translation gives CASLTGHLTDTQYF.

In this sample, this clonotype turned up many times. The chain links TRBV28 to TRBJ1-1; possibly TRBD1 for D (5 bases). The germline V gene has CDR1 MDHEN and CDR2 SYDVKM. Trimming left V 7 bases short and J 0 bases short, with 15 bases between. The length of the CDR3 is 15 residues. CDR3 DNA: TGTGCCAGCATCTTATCGGGACTGATGAACACTGAAGCTTTCTTT. Protein sequence: CASILSGLMNTEAFF.

This clonotype was seen more than once but under ten times. V and J are TRBV9 and TRBJ2-1; D might be TRBD2 (5 bases). V was cut by 0 bases and J by 3 bases, with 10 bases left in between. Germline CDR1 and CDR2: SGDLS and YYNGEE. The CDR3 length is 15 residues. CDR3 amino acids: CASSVGGALYNEQFF. The DNA of the CDR3 is TGTGCCAGCAGCGTAGGGGGAGCTCTCTACAATGAGCAGTTCTTC.

The gene calls are TRBV4-1 and TRBJ2-3; 10 nucleotides match TRBD2. This CDR3 is 16 amino acids long. V lost 4 bases and J lost 2; bases outside the gene matches: 6. The germline V gene encodes CDR1 MGHRA and CDR2 YSYEKL. As DNA, the CDR3 is TGCGCCAGCAGCCGCTCTAGCGGGAGAGACACAGATACGCAGTATTTT. This translates into CASSRSSGRDTDTQYF.

This clonotype was detected only a few times. The chain combines TRBV30 with TRBJ1-2, with TRBD1 as a possible D gene (5 bases). V lost 3 bases and J lost 0, with 14 bases in between. This CDR3 spans 15 amino acids. Germline CDR1 reads GTSNPN; CDR2 reads SVGIG (reference sequence). The chain's CDR3 is CAWSHLTVTNYGYTF. The CDR3 DNA sequence: TGTGCCTGGAGCCATCTGACAGTAACTAACTATGGCTACACCTTC.

In this sample, this clonotype turned up a few times. V gene TRBV6-1 combines with J gene TRBJ2-7; D might be TRBD2 (6 bases). This CDR3 has 16 residues. The germline V gene has CDR1 MNHNS and CDR2 SASEGT. Trimming removed 2 bases from V and 2 bases from J, with 16 bases in between. In DNA form, the CDR3 reads TGTGCCAGCAGTGAATGGGGGGAGGCAGGGCCCTACGAGCAGTACTTC. Encoded protein: CASSEWGEAGPYEQYF.